This T cell receptor (beta chain) comes out of a study of T cells expressing NK-cell markers. Study observations and caveats: HCMV specificity of the expanded NKG2C+ T cell clones was not established.

TCRdb reworked the 5' RACE reads into one entry per CDR3 protein, no DNA. This sample contains about 440,000 distinct CDR3 sequences. As for this clonotype: Its specificity is unknown.

The germline V gene encodes CDR1 SQVTM and CDR2 ANQGSEA. This CDR3 contains 12 residues. The specimen was blood T cells: a sorted CD56 or NKG2C T cell subset, CD4+ or CD8+ T cells, or bulk PBMC T cells (not recorded which). The clonotype originates from a woman aged 18 to 75 in good health. The chain joins TRBV29-1 to TRBJ1-1. The CDR3 region is CSVVGWGTEAFF.